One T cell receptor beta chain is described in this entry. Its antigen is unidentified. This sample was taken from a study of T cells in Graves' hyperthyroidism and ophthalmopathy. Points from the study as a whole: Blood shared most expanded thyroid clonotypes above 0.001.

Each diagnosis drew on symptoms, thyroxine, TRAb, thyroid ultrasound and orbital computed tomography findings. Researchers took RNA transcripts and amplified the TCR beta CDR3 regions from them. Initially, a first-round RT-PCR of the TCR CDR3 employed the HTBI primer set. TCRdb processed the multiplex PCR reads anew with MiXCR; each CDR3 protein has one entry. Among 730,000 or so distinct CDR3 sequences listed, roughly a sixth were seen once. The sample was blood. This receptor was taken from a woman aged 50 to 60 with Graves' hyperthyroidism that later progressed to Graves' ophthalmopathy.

In DNA, the CDR3 is TGTGCCAGCAGCCCACACGGAGGGTTCTATGGCTACACCTTC. Translated: CASSPHGGFYGYTF. J is TRBJ1-2 and V is TRBV7-3; D not resolved. The length of the CDR3 is 14 residues. The germline gives CDR1 SGHTA, CDR2 FQGTGA. V was trimmed by 5 bases and J by 4 bases, leaving 14 bases between them.